The sequence of this TCR beta chain was determined in a study of Ad26.COV2.S vaccination and SARS-CoV-2 variants (dated by TCRdb to the early 2020s). About the full investigation: Donors in the vaccine arm were drawn from COV1001, a multicentre, randomized, double-blind, placebo-controlled phase I-IIa trial testing Ad26.COV2.S in healthy adults. Investigators remained blinded to trial group allocation during experiments and outcome assessment. Participants in the trial were split at random into five groups of five each, receiving low-dose or high-dose Ad26.COV2.S once or twice, or else placebo on both occasions. Ad26.COV2.S was administered intramuscularly at 5 x 10^10 or 1 x 10^11 viral particles, either as a single shot or as two shots given 56 days apart. The TCR-sequenced set comprised approximately 32 samples: some 20 Ad26.COV2.S vaccine recipients, 5 placebo recipients and 8 SARS-CoV-2 convalescent individuals. The specificity and breadth of SARS-CoV-2-reactive T cell receptors after Ad26.COV2.S vaccination were assessed by TCRbeta repertoire sequencing. What the research found in general, with its limitations: The authors noted that the TCR breadth and depth analyses may have underestimated total T cell responses. Comparing responses between vaccine doses or regimens was not something the study was powered to do. Higher spike-specific TCR breadth was observed in Ad26.COV2.S recipients than in placebo recipients (P = 0.0014). Substantial breadth of spike-specific CD8+ and CD4+ T cell responses was reported after vaccination. Non-spike TCR breadth was comparable between vaccine and placebo recipients, consistent with the vaccine containing only spike.

Reading the label with the study, this specimen's treatment or condition is: around 19 received Ad26.COV2.S at low or high dose, single or two shots; several received placebo; per-sample allocation not given. Repertoires of vaccine and placebo recipients were sequenced from samples taken on day 63 after the first injection. Cohort 1b enrolled some 25 adults aged 18-55 years at a single site in Boston, USA, between 29 July and 7 August 2020. Ad26.COV2.S was a replication-incompetent adenovirus type 26 vector expressing a prefusion-stabilized SARS-CoV-2 spike protein from the original Wuhan strain. TCRbeta CDR3 regions were sequenced with the immunoSEQ Assay. After extraction, genomic DNA underwent amplification by bias-controlled multiplex PCR, followed by high-throughput sequencing. The study's own analysis went as follows. To quantify the absolute abundance of every unique TCRbeta CDR3 region, sequences were collapsed and filtered. T cell fraction was estimated by normalizing TCRbeta template counts to usable DNA, with usable DNA measured through amplification of reference genes found in all nucleated cells. Repertoire TCRs were annotated as SARS-CoV-2-specific by exact matching of V gene, CDR3 amino acid sequence and J gene to a known reactive TCR set. MIRA supplied the reference SARS-CoV-2 TCR set, which was filtered for enrichment in COVID-19-positive ImmuneCODE repertoires so that public or cross-reactive TCRs were removed. Using the MIRA antigens, annotated TCRs were further analysed by specific ORF or by position within an ORF. Depth was the summed frequency of annotated unique rearrangements, while breadth was defined as annotated unique rearrangements over total unique productive rearrangements. Group comparisons of TCR breadth used two-sided Wilcoxon rank-sum tests. TCRdb re-hosts the immuneACCESS table, in-frame sequences only. Its copies lack some clones; in the studies checked, an unresolved V gene accounts for under half of them, and the cause for the rest is not known. V and J calls and clone size follow that table, whereas D and trimming were derived from the DNA. Counted in this sample were 250,000 or so clones; around 88% of them appeared once. The ten largest clones take up less than 3.5% of the sample.

The CDR3 runs 16 amino acids, cysteine and phenylalanine included. The retained sequence is limited to the CDR3, 48 bases, with the frame set at the first base. Based on the germline V gene, the CDR1 and CDR2 sequences are MNHEY and SVGEGT. The germline V and J ends show losses of 2 bases and 2 bases respectively, and no gene match explains 8 bases of the junction. On this clone itself: Its antigen is not yet known. Base-call qualities are not available, and no considerably larger clone is one nucleotide away.

The sequence was collected from a person aged 18-65 years who received the Ad26.COV2.S COVID-19 vaccine or a placebo. Sequencing used peripheral blood, obtained in a trial of Ad26.COV2.S vaccine versus placebo. The chain is encoded by TRBV6-2 or TRBV6-3 joined to TRBJ2-7; TRBD1 matches 8 bases in the middle. The DNA sequence follows: TGTGCCAGCAGTTACCGACAGGGGACCACGACCTACGAGCAGTACTTC. This translates into CASSYRQGTTTYEQYF.